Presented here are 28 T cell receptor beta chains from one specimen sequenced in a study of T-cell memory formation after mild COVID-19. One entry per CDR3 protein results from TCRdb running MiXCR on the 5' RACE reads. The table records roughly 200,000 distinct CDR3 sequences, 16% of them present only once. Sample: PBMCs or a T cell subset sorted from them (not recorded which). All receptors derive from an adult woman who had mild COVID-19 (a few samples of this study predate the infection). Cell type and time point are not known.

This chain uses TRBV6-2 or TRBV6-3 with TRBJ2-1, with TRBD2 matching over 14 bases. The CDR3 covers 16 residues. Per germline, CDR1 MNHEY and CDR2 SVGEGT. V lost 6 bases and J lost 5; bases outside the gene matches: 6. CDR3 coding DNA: TGTGCCAGCAGCAGGGGGACTAGCGGGAGCAACAATGAGCAGTTCTTC. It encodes CASSRGTSGSNNEQFF.

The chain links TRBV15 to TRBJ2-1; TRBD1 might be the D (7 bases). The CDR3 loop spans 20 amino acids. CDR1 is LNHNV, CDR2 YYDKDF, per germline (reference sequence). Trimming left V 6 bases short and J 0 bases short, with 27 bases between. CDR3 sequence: CATRGSRGQSTSSSYNEQFF. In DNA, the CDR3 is TGTGCCACCAGAGGCTCGCGGGGACAGAGTACGAGCTCCTCCTACAATGAGCAGTTCTTC.

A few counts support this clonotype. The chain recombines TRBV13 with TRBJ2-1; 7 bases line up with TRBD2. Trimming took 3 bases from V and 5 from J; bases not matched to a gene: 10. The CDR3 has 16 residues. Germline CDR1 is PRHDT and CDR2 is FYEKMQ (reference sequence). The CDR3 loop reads CASSFRARGYDNEQFF. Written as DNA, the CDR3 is TGTGCCAGCAGCTTTAGAGCGCGGGGGTATGACAATGAGCAGTTCTTC.

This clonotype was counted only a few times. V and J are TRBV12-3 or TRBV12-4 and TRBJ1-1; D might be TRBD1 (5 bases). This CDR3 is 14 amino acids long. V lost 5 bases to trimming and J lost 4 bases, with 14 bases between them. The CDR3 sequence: CASSPGSDVTEAFF. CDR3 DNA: TGTGCCAGCAGTCCAGGGTCCGACGTCACTGAAGCTTTCTTT.

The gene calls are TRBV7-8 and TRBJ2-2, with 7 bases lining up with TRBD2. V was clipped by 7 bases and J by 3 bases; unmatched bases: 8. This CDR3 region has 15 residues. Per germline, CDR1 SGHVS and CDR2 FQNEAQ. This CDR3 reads CASTTREGYTGELFF. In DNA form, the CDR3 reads TGTGCCAGCACCACTAGGGAGGGGTACACCGGGGAGCTGTTTTTT.

The CDR3 coding sequence is TGTGCCAGCAGCTTCCCGACAGCACAAGAGACCCAGTACTTC. Translated, it gives CASSFPTAQETQYF. V and J are TRBV5-6 and TRBJ2-5; D is possibly TRBD1 (5 bases). The CDR3 runs 14 residues. Germline lookup yields CDR1 SGHDT and CDR2 YYEEEE. Trimming stripped 2 bases from V and 2 bases from J, with 10 bases between.

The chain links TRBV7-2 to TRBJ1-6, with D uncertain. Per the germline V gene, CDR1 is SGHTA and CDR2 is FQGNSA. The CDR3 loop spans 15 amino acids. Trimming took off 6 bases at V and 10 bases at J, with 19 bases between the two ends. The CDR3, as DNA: TGTGCCAGCAGGGGTCGGACCTTAGGAGTGTCACCCCTCCACTTT. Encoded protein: CASRGRTLGVSPLHF.

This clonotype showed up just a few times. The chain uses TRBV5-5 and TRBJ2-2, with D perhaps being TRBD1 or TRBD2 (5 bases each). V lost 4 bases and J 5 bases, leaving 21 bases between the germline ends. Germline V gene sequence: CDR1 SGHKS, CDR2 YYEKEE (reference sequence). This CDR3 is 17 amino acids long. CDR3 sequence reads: CASSVRTQAWGTGELFF. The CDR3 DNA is TGTGCCAGCAGCGTCAGGACACAGGCTTGGGGGACCGGGGAGCTGTTTTTT.

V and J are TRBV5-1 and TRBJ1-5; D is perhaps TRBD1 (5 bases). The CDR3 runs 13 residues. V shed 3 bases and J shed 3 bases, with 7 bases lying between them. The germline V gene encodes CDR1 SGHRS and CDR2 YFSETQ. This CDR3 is CASSYGANQPQHF. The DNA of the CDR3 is TGCGCCAGCAGCTACGGGGCCAATCAGCCCCAGCATTTT.

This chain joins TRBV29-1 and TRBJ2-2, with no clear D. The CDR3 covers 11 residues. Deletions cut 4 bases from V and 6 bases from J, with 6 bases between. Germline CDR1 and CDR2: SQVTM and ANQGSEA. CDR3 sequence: CSVGNAGELFF. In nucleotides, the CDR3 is TGCAGCGTTGGTAACGCCGGGGAGCTGTTTTTT.

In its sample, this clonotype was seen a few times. CDR3 bases: TGTGCCAGCATCAGTTTAAACCCTAGCGGGGGTTTCCAAGAGACCCAGTACTTC. It codes for CASISLNPSGGFQETQYF. The chain combines TRBV27 with TRBJ2-5; 10 bases match TRBD2. CDR1 is MNHEY, CDR2 SMNVEV, per germline (reference sequence). Germline trimming cut 7 bases from V and 1 base from J; bases unmatched to any gene: 15. The CDR3 loop spans 18 amino acids.

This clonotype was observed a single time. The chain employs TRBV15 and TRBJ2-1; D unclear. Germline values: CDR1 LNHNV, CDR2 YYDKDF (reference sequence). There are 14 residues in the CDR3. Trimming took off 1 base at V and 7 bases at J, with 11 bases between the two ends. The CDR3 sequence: CATSRVRLKNEQFF. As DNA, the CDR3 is TGTGCCACCAGCAGAGTCCGACTGAAGAATGAGCAGTTCTTC. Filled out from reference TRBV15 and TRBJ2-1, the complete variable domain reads DAMVIQNPRYQVTQFGKPVTLSCSQTLNHNVMYWYQQKSSQAPKLLFHYYDKDFNNEADTPDNFQSRRPNTSFCFLDIRSPGLGDTAMYLCATSRVRLKNEQFFGPGTRLTVL.

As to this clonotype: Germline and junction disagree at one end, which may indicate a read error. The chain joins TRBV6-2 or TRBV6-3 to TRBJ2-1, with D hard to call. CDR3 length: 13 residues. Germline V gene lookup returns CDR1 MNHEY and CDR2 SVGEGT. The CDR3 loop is CASSAVSYSEQFF. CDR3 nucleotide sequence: TGTGCCAGCAGTGCCGTCTCCTACAGTGAGCAGTTCTTC.

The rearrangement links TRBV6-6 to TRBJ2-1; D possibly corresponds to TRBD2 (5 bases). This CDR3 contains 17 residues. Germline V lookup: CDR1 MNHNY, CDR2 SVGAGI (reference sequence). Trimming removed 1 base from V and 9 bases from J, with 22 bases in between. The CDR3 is CASSYLNSDTFTSEQFF. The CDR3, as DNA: TGTGCCAGCAGTTACTTAAATAGCGACACTTTTACCAGTGAGCAGTTCTTC.

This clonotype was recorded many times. The CDR3 DNA is TGTGCCAGCAGCTTAGACCACCCACCCAAGGGTTATCAGCCCCAGCATTTT. It codes for CASSLDHPPKGYQPQHF. The V gene is TRBV7-2, the J gene TRBJ1-5, with no clear D. This CDR3 has 17 amino acids. CDR1 is SGHTA, CDR2 FQGNSA, per germline. V was pared by 1 base and J by 5 bases, with 18 bases between.

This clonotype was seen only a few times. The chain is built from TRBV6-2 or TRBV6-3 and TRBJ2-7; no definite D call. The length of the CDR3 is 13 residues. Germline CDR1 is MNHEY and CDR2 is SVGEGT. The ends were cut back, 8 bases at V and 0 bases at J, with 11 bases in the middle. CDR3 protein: CASAKHSSYEQYF. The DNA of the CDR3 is TGTGCCAGCGCAAAGCACAGCTCCTACGAGCAGTACTTC.

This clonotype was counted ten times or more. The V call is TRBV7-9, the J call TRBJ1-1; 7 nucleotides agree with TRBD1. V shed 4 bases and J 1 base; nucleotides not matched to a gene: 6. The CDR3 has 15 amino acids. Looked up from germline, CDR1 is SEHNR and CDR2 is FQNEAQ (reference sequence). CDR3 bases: TGTGCCAGCAGCTACGACAGGGATCGGAACACTGAAGCTTTCTTT. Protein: CASSYDRDRNTEAFF.

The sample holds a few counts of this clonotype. In DNA, the CDR3 is TGTGCCAGCACTTTGGGACTAGCGGGACCTAATACGCAGTATTTT. This encodes CASTLGLAGPNTQYF. V is TRBV2 and J is TRBJ2-3; 13 bases fit TRBD2. The CDR3 totals 15 residues. V shed 7 bases and J 7 bases; nucleotides not matched to a gene: 8. In germline, CDR1 is SNHLY, CDR2 FYNNEI.

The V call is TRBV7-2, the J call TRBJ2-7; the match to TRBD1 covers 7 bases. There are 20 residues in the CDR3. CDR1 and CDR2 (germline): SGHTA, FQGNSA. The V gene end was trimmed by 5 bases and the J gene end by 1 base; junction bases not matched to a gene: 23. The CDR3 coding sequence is TGTGCCAGCAGCCCGAGTGGGGGCAGGGGGTCAATTCGAGGATCCTACGAGCAGTACTTC. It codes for CASSPSGGRGSIRGSYEQYF.

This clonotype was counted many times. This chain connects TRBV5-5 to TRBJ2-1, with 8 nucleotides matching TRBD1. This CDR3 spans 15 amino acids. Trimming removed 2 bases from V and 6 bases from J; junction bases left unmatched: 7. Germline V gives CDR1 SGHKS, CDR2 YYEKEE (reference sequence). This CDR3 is CASSFEGQVPNEQFF. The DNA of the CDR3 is TGTGCCAGCAGCTTTGAGGGACAGGTCCCCAATGAGCAGTTCTTC. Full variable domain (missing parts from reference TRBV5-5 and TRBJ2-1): DAGVTQSPTHLIKTRGQQVTLRCSPISGHKSVSWYQQVLGQGPQFIFQYYEKEERGRGNFPDRFSARQFPNYSSELNVNALLLGDSALYLCASSFEGQVPNEQFFGPGTRLTVL.

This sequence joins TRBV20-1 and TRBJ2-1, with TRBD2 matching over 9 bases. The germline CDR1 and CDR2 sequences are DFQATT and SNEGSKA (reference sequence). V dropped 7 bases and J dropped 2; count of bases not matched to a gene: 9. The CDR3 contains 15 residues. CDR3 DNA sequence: TGCAGTGTTAGTGGTCCTAGCGGGGCCTACAATGAGCAGTTCTTC. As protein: CSVSGPSGAYNEQFF.

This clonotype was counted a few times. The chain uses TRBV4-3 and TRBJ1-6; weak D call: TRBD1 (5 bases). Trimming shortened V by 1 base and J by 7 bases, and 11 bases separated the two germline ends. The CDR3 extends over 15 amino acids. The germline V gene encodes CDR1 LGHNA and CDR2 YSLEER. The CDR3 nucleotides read TGCGCCAGCAGCCAAGGGGAGGGGCGGAATTCACCCCTCCACTTT. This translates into CASSQGEGRNSPLHF.

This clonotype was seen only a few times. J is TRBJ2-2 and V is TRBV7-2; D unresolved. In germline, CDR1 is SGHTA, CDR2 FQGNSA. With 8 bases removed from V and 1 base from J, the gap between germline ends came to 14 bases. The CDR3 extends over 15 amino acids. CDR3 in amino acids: CASSPRGRNTGELFF. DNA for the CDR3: TGTGCCAGCTCCCCACGTGGGCGGAACACCGGGGAGCTGTTTTTT.

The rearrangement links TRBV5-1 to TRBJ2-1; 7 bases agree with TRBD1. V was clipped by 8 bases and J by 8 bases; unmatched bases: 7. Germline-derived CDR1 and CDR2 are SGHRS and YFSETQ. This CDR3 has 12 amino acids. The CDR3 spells CASRQGSDEQFF. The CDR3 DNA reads TGCGCCAGTAGACAGGGATCCGATGAGCAGTTCTTC.

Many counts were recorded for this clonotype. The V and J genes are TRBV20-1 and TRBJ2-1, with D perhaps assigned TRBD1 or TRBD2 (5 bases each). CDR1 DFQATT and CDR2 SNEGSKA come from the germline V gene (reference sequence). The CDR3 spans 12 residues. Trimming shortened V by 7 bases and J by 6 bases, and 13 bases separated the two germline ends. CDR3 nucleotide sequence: TGCAGTGGACCGGGACCGATCAATGAGCAGTTCTTC. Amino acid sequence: CSGPGPINEQFF.

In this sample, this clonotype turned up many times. CDR3 coding DNA: TGCGCCAGCAGCGTCGGACTAGCGGGGATGCAGTACTTC. Protein product: CASSVGLAGMQYF. The chain employs TRBV5-1 and TRBJ2-7; 12 bases are shared with TRBD2. CDR3 length equals 13 residues. Germline-derived CDR1 and CDR2 are SGHRS and YFSETQ. Unmatched junction bases numbered 5, after V lost 4 bases and J lost 9 bases.

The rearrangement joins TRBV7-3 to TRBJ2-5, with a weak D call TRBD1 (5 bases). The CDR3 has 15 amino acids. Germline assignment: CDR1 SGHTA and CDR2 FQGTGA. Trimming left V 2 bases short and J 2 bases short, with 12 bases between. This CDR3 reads CASSLSGLGQETQYF. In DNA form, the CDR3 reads TGTGCCAGCAGCTTATCAGGGTTAGGGCAAGAGACCCAGTACTTC.

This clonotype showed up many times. CDR3 residues: CASSPAGQGSEQYF. CDR3 bases: TGTGCCAGCAGCCCAGCCGGACAGGGTAGCGAGCAGTACTTC. V usage is TRBV4-2 and J usage is TRBJ2-7, with 8 bases aligning to TRBD1. This CDR3 has 14 residues. Per germline, CDR1 LGHNA and CDR2 YNFKEQ. V trimming: 4 bases; J trimming: 6 bases; junction bases outside the gene matches: 8.